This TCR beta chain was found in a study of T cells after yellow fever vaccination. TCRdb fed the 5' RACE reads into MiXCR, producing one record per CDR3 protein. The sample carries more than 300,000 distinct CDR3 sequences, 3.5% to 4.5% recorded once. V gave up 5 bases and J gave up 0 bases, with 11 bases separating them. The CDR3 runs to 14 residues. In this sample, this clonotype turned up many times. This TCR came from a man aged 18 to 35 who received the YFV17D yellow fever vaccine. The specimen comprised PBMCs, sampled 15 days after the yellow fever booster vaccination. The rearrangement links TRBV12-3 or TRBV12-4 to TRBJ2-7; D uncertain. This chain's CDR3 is CASSPEDLSYEQYF. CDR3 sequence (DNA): TGTGCCAGCAGTCCCGAGGACCTCTCCTACGAGCAGTACTTC.